These 27 T cell receptor beta chains were sequenced from one sample in a study of OX40 agonist ivuxolimab in advanced cancers. The library came from the immunoSEQ multiplex PCR assay. The table comes from immuneACCESS by way of TCRdb, which keeps in-frame sequences with V and J called. Part of the clones is missing from these tables; in studies checked, under half for an unresolved V gene and the rest for unknown reasons. The sample yields roughly 70,000 clones; approximately 83% were counted once. The ten largest clones add up to 0.5% to 0.6% of the sample. Sequences were derived from CD4+ or CD8+ T cells sorted from blood, sampled in a trial of the OX40 agonist ivuxolimab. The receptors derive from an adult with an advanced solid tumor such as melanoma, head and neck, liver or kidney cancer.

The chain links TRBV5-1 to TRBJ1-1, with D perhaps matching TRBD1 (6 bases). The CDR3 totals 14 residues. Germline lookup yields CDR1 SGHRS and CDR2 YFSETQ. Trimming removed 4 bases from V and 2 bases from J, with 12 bases in between. The CDR3 sequence: CASSLRTANTEAFF. The CDR3 coding sequence is TGCGCCAGCAGCCTAAGGACAGCCAACACTGAAGCTTTCTTT.

Regarding this clone: Germline is not matched at one junction end, which may reflect a read error. V is TRBV7-7 and J is TRBJ2-2; D not certain. This CDR3 contains 15 residues. CDR1 and CDR2 (germline): SSHAT, FNYEAQ (reference sequence). The CDR3 region is CASSPSPGNTGELFF. As DNA, the CDR3 is TGTGCTAGCAGCCCCTCCCCAGGTAACACCGGGGAGCTGTTTTTT.

The rearrangement joins TRBV7-8 to TRBJ2-6; D unresolved. Per germline, CDR1 SGHVS and CDR2 FQNEAQ. V was cut by 3 bases and J by 4 bases, with 13 bases left in between. The CDR3 is 16 amino acids. CDR3 nucleotide sequence: TGTGCCAGCAGCTTTAGGTCGGCAGCAGGGGCCAACGTCCTGACTTTC. This gives the protein CASSFRSAAGANVLTF.

The chain carries TRBV28 and TRBJ1-1; no firm D call. The V and J ends lost 6 bases and 6 bases respectively, with 20 bases between them. From germline, CDR1 is MDHEN and CDR2 SYDVKM. The CDR3 length is 15 residues. Here the CDR3 DNA reads TGTGCCAGCAGCCGAACCTGGGCTCCTGGACCTGAAGCTTTCTTT. This translates into CASSRTWAPGPEAFF.

CDR3 bases: TGTGCCAGCAGCCGTTCCGGGACTTCCTACAATGAGCAGTTCTTC. Amino acid sequence: CASSRSGTSYNEQFF. The chain joins TRBV7-9 to TRBJ2-1; D is perhaps TRBD2 (6 bases). Germline assignment: CDR1 SEHNR and CDR2 FQNEAQ (reference sequence). With 5 bases removed from V and 1 base from J, the gap between germline ends came to 12 bases. The CDR3 covers 15 residues.

The V call is TRBV7-6, the J call TRBJ2-5; D unresolved. Trimming cost V 4 bases and J 3 bases, with 3 bases left between them. Germline V lookup: CDR1 SGHVS, CDR2 FNYEAQ. The CDR3 has 11 residues. The DNA for the CDR3 is TGTGCCAGCAGCTCGGAAGAGACCCAGTACTTC. This codes for CASSSEETQYF.

The chain couples TRBV5-6 to TRBJ2-7, with 8 nucleotides matching TRBD1. The CDR3 runs 13 residues. Germline CDR1 SGHDT, CDR2 YYEEEE. V trimming: 4 bases; J trimming: 5 bases; junction bases outside the gene matches: 5. CDR3 in DNA: TGTGCCAGCAGCCTTGGACAGGGACACGAGCAGTACTTC. It codes for CASSLGQGHEQYF.

Here the CDR3 reads CASSVGQGGGSEQFF. In DNA form, the CDR3 reads TGCGCCAGCAGTGTTGGACAGGGAGGGGGAAGTGAGCAGTTCTTC. The chain combines TRBV10-1 with TRBJ2-1, with a tentative D call TRBD1 (8 bases). V was pared by 4 bases and J by 9 bases, with 19 bases between. CDR1 is WNHNN and CDR2 is SYGVQD in the germline V gene (reference sequence). The CDR3 extends over 15 amino acids.

This clone was detected only once. The J gene is TRBJ2-2, the V gene TRBV7-3; D is ambiguous. This CDR3 spans 13 amino acids. Trimming left V 5 bases short and J 7 bases short, with 11 bases between. CDR1 SGHTA and CDR2 FQGTGA come from the germline V gene. The chain's CDR3 is CASSPIRFGELFF. DNA of the CDR3: TGTGCCAGCAGCCCCATTCGTTTCGGGGAGCTGTTTTTT.

There are a few counts of this clone. The chain links TRBV7-9 to TRBJ2-5; D is unresolved. Trimming shortened V by 2 bases and J by 5 bases, and 6 bases separated the two germline ends. Germline CDR1 is SEHNR and CDR2 is FQNEAQ (reference sequence). The CDR3 contains 12 residues. CDR3 region: CASSLMRETQYF. CDR3 nucleotides: TGTGCCAGCAGCTTAATGAGGGAGACCCAGTACTTC.

The chain has TRBV7-2 and TRBJ1-2, with 7 bases lining up with TRBD1. The ends lost 2 bases at V and 7 bases at J; junction bases unmatched: 4. Per the germline V gene, CDR1 is SGHTA and CDR2 is FQGNSA. The CDR3 extends over 13 amino acids. CDR3 sequence (DNA): TGTGCCAGCAGCTTAAAGGGGGCGGGTGGCTACACCTTC. Translation gives CASSLKGAGGYTF.

This clone was seen just once. The chain links TRBV7-9 to TRBJ2-7, with D tentatively TRBD2 (6 bases). Germline CDR1 SEHNR, CDR2 FQNEAQ (reference sequence). The CDR3 is 15 amino acids. Trimming took 4 bases from V and 3 from J, leaving 16 bases between them. CDR3 amino acids: CASSSPTSTLYEQYF. The CDR3 DNA reads as TGTGCCAGCAGCTCCCCAACTAGCACCCTCTACGAGCAGTACTTC.

The chain carries TRBV30 and TRBJ1-1; no definite D call. This CDR3 is 13 amino acids long. Per the germline V gene, CDR1 is GTSNPN and CDR2 is SVGIG (reference sequence). Deletions cut 1 base from V and 4 bases from J, with 10 bases between. The CDR3 here is CAWSAERSTEAFF. The CDR3 DNA follows: TGTGCCTGGAGTGCAGAGAGGAGCACTGAAGCTTTCTTT.

The chain employs TRBV18 and TRBJ1-1; D call uncertain. V was cut by 0 bases and J by 6 bases, with 14 bases left in between. This CDR3 region has 15 residues. Germline CDR1 is KGHSH and CDR2 is LQKENI. The CDR3 here is CASSPPAGKVAEAFF. The CDR3 DNA sequence: TGTGCCAGCTCACCACCGGCAGGAAAGGTCGCTGAAGCTTTCTTT. Full variable domain (remainder filled in from reference TRBV18 and TRBJ1-1): NAGVMQNPRHLVRRRGQEARLRCSPMKGHSHVYWYRQLPEEGLKFMVYLQKENIIDESGMPKERFSAEFPKEGPSILRIQQVVRGDSAAYFCASSPPAGKVAEAFFGQGTRLTVV.

The chain carries TRBV5-5 and TRBJ1-1, with a tentative D call TRBD1 (5 bases). The CDR3 has 14 residues. Trimming took 0 bases from V and 7 from J, leaving 13 bases between them. CDR1 is SGHKS, CDR2 YYEKEE, per germline (reference sequence). CDR3 DNA sequence: TGTGCCAGCAGCTTGGGACAGATCTACAGTGAAGCTTTCTTT. The encoded protein is CASSLGQIYSEAFF. The variable domain in full, completed from reference TRBV5-5 and TRBJ1-1, reads DAGVTQSPTHLIKTRGQQVTLRCSPISGHKSVSWYQQVLGQGPQFIFQYYEKEERGRGNFPDRFSARQFPNYSSELNVNALLLGDSALYLCASSLGQIYSEAFFGQGTRLTVV.

The J gene is TRBJ2-2, the V gene TRBV5-4; D uncertain. CDR3 length equals 14 residues. Trimming took off 4 bases at V and 2 bases at J, with 9 bases between the two ends. Germline values: CDR1 SGHNT, CDR2 YYREEE (reference sequence). The CDR3 is CASSPARNTGELFF. CDR3 in DNA: TGTGCCAGCAGCCCCGCCAGAAACACCGGGGAGCTGTTTTTT.

The sample holds one count of this clone. The rearrangement uses TRBV11-3 and TRBJ2-7; a weak D match, TRBD1 (5 bases). Trimming took off 4 bases at V and 0 bases at J, with 10 bases between the two ends. CDR3 length equals 14 residues. Germline V gene sequence: CDR1 SGHNT, CDR2 YENEEA. This chain's CDR3 is CASSSMTASYEQYF. The CDR3, as DNA: TGTGCCAGCAGCTCGATGACAGCCTCCTACGAGCAGTACTTC.

The chain joins TRBV2 to TRBJ1-2; no definite D call. Germline CDR1 SNHLY, CDR2 FYNNEI. This CDR3 comprises 14 residues. V gave up 1 base and J gave up 6 bases, with 12 bases separating them. The CDR3 sequence is CASSEEPRPNGYTF. The CDR3 DNA follows: TGTGCCAGCAGTGAAGAACCCCGGCCGAATGGCTACACCTTC.

V gene TRBV2 combines with J gene TRBJ1-1; D remains ambiguous. The germline CDR1 and CDR2 sequences are SNHLY and FYNNEI. V lost 2 bases and J 5 bases, leaving 9 bases between the germline ends. The CDR3 spans 13 residues. The CDR3 coding sequence is TGTGCCAGCAGTGAAAACAGCAGGACTGAAGCTTTCTTT. The encoded protein is CASSENSRTEAFF.

This chain uses TRBV30 with TRBJ1-5; no definite D call. V dropped 0 bases and J dropped 6 bases, with 9 bases sitting between them. Germline CDR1 is GTSNPN and CDR2 is SVGIG (reference sequence). This CDR3 is 13 amino acids long. CDR3: CAWSVLGSQPQHF. CDR3 in DNA: TGTGCCTGGAGTGTCCTAGGCAGTCAGCCCCAGCATTTT.

Notes on this clone: The same CDR3 also results from other DNA sequences found in this sample. The chain couples TRBV18 to TRBJ2-5; no firm D call. The CDR3 totals 12 residues. Trimming shortened V by 6 bases and J by 3 bases, and 8 bases separated the two germline ends. The germline gives CDR1 KGHSH, CDR2 LQKENI. Here the CDR3 reads CASSPGEETQYF. The CDR3 DNA reads TGTGCCAGCTCGCCAGGAGAAGAGACCCAGTACTTC.

This chain uses TRBV5-1 with TRBJ2-2; D call uncertain. This CDR3 region has 14 residues. Germline lookup yields CDR1 SGHRS and CDR2 YFSETQ. Trimming left V 4 bases short and J 2 bases short, with 9 bases between. CDR3 loop: CASSVTVNTGELFF. CDR3 coding DNA: TGCGCCAGCAGCGTCACAGTCAACACCGGGGAGCTGTTTTTT.

This clone was counted only a few times. V and J are TRBV14 and TRBJ1-1, with 7 positions matching TRBD1. V gave up 2 bases and J gave up 1 base; unmatched junction bases: 7. Looked up from germline, CDR1 is SGHDN and CDR2 is FVKESK. This CDR3 has 16 residues. The DNA for the CDR3 is TGTGCCAGCAGCCAAAAAAGACCAGGGGGGAACACTGAAGCTTTCTTT. Protein product: CASSQKRPGGNTEAFF. The variable domain in full, with the rest retrieved from reference TRBV14 and TRBJ1-1, is EAGVTQFPSHSVIEKGQTVTLRCDPISGHDNLYWYRRVMGKEIKFLLHFVKESKQDESGMPNNRFLAERTGGTYSTLKVQPAELEDSGVYFCASSQKRPGGNTEAFFGQGTRLTVV.

The table lists this clone with a few counts. J is TRBJ2-2 and V is TRBV7-6; a possible D gene is TRBD1 (6 bases). Trimming pared 4 bases from V and 3 bases from J, leaving 15 bases between. The germline V gene encodes CDR1 SGHVS and CDR2 FNYEAQ. The CDR3 spans 16 residues. The CDR3 DNA sequence: TGTGCCAGCAGCTCCGGGACAAGGGGGTACACCGGGGAGCTGTTTTTT. Protein product: CASSSGTRGYTGELFF.

This chain links TRBV4-3 with TRBJ2-1; TRBD1 agrees at 9 bases. The germline gives CDR1 LGHNA, CDR2 YSLEER. V was clipped by 3 bases and J by 7 bases; unmatched bases: 10. The CDR3 covers 16 residues. Written as DNA, the CDR3 is TGCGCCAGCAGCCAGTTTAGAACAGGGGGCAAAAATGAGCAGTTCTTC. It specifies CASSQFRTGGKNEQFF.

This chain links TRBV6-6 with TRBJ1-1; no definite D call. V was trimmed by 2 bases and J by 5 bases, leaving 9 bases between them. CDR1 MNHNY and CDR2 SVGAGI come from the germline V gene (reference sequence). The CDR3 has 13 residues. In DNA, the CDR3 is TGTGCCAGCAGTTACACACAGAAGACTGAAGCTTTCTTT. Translation gives CASSYTQKTEAFF.

As concerns this clone: The same CDR3 is also encoded by other DNA sequences in this sample. The rearrangement links TRBV7-9 to TRBJ2-3, with 9 bases that match TRBD1. The CDR3 is 15 amino acids. Germline V gives CDR1 SEHNR, CDR2 FQNEAQ (reference sequence). The junction had 1 base not matched to a gene; V was cut back by 0 bases and J by 3 bases. The CDR3: CASSLATGGTDTQYF. CDR3 bases: TGTGCCAGCAGCTTAGCGACAGGGGGAACAGATACGCAGTATTTT.